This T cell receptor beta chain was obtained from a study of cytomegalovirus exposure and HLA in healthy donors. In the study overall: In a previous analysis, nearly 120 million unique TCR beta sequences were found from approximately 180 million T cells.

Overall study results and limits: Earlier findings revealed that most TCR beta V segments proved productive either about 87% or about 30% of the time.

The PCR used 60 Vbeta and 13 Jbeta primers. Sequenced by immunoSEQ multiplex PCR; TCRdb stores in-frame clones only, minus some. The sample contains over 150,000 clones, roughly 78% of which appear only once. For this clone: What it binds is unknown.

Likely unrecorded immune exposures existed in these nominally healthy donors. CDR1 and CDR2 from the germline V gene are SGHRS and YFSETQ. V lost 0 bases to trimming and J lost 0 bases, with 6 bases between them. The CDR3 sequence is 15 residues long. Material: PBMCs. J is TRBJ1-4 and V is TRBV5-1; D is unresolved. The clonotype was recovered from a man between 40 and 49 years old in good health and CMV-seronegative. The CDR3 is CASSLGSATNEKLFF. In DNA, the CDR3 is TGCGCCAGCAGCTTGGGTTCGGCAACTAATGAAAAACTGTTTTTT.